This T cell receptor beta chain was obtained from a study of neoadjuvant anti-PD-1 for oral cavity cancer. Study outcomes and limitations: Non-responders to neoadjuvant nivolumab had significantly more clonal PBMC T cells than responders.

Blood libraries mostly used approximately 0.5 ug genomic DNA, six replicates each. TCRdb keeps only in-frame clones here, not all; method: immunoSEQ multiplex PCR. The data show about 9,300 clones, approximately 72% seen once. Germline V lookup: CDR1 MNHNS, CDR2 SASEGT. The V end lost 6 bases, the J end lost 4 bases, and 16 bases lay between the germline ends. The CDR3 runs 15 residues. Noted time point: after neoadjuvant nivolumab, at surgical resection. Stage II-IVA oral cavity squamous cell carcinoma was new and untreated by systemic or radiation therapy. This clone has a handful of counts. Its antigen is not identified.

V gene TRBV6-1 combines with J gene TRBJ1-3; D unresolved. Specimen: PBMCs, collected after nivolumab (anti-PD-1) treatment. The clonotype comes from a person aged 35-80 years with oral cavity squamous cell carcinoma. The CDR3 coding sequence is TGTGCCAGCAGATCTGAGGGCTCGGGCGGAAACACCATATATTTT. This translates into CASRSEGSGGNTIYF.